The next 14 T cell receptor beta chains were all read from a single sample in a study of a mutant IDH1 vaccine in newly diagnosed glioma. Assay used: immunoSEQ multiplex PCR; TCRdb lists only in-frame clones, some missing. This table holds some 36,000 clones, roughly 79% found once. These TCRs are of unknown antigen specificity. Time point meaning: week 5, during vaccination. Each dose delivered 300 ug of mutant IDH1 20-mer peptide subcutaneously with imiquimod. Sequences were derived from PBMCs, sampled from a glioma patient whose treatment included an IDH1 peptide vaccine. The receptors were gathered from a man aged 50-60 years with glioma.

A few counts support this clone. The chain couples TRBV4-3 to TRBJ1-1; a weak D match, TRBD1 (6 bases). Trimming took off 0 bases at V and 3 bases at J, with 17 bases between the two ends. The CDR3 sequence is 17 residues long. CDR1 and CDR2 (germline): LGHNA, YSLEER. DNA of the CDR3: TGCGCCAGCAGCCAAGATCTTGCAGGGGCCTGGGACACTGAAGCTTTCTTT. Translating it yields CASSQDLAGAWDTEAFF.

The genes are TRBV6-1 and TRBJ1-5; D unresolved. This CDR3 is built from 15 residues. The germline gives CDR1 MNHNS, CDR2 SASEGT. The V end lost 1 base, the J end lost 0 bases, and 7 bases lay between the germline ends. The CDR3 spells CASSEVPGSNQPQHF. The CDR3 DNA reads TGTGCCAGCAGTGAAGTCCCAGGTAGCAATCAGCCCCAGCATTTT.

The chain is built from TRBV5-1 and TRBJ2-7, with 9 bases fitting TRBD2. CDR3 length: 15 residues. Germline CDR1 is SGHRS and CDR2 is YFSETQ. The trim removed 0 bases at V and 2 bases at J, leaving 3 bases unmatched. The CDR3 here is CASSLASGIAYEQYF. In nucleotides, the CDR3 is TGCGCCAGCAGCTTGGCTAGCGGGATAGCCTACGAGCAGTACTTC.

A single count supports this clone. The rearrangement joins TRBV27 to TRBJ1-5; a possible D gene is TRBD1 (6 bases). Germline lookup yields CDR1 MNHEY and CDR2 SMNVEV (reference sequence). The CDR3 consists of 14 residues. Trimming shortened V by 5 bases and J by 7 bases, and 15 bases separated the two germline ends. CDR3 sequence: CASSPAGRGQPQHF. CDR3 DNA sequence: TGTGCCAGCAGTCCGGCCGGTAGGGGGCAGCCCCAGCATTTT.

This chain joins TRBV5-1 and TRBJ1-1; a weak D match, TRBD1 (5 bases). CDR1 SGHRS and CDR2 YFSETQ come from the germline V gene. Trimming left V 0 bases short and J 6 bases short, with 21 bases between. CDR3 length equals 17 residues. CDR3 bases: TGCGCCAGCAGCTTGGGGGTGGGAGGGGATGGAACGGCTGAAGCTTTCTTT. Amino acid sequence: CASSLGVGGDGTAEAFF.

The V gene is TRBV4-2, the J gene TRBJ2-1; D uncertain. Germline CDR1 reads LGHNA; CDR2 reads YNFKEQ. This CDR3 contains 16 residues. The ends were cut back, 5 bases at V and 2 bases at J, with 16 bases in the middle. The CDR3 DNA reads TGTGCCAGCAGCGGCCGCAGTGGCGGTCCCTACAATGAGCAGTTCTTC. The encoded protein is CASSGRSGGPYNEQFF.

Written as DNA, the CDR3 is TGTGCCAGCAGTTTCTATAGCAATCAGCCCCAGCATTTT. Its protein product is CASSFYSNQPQHF. V and J are TRBV27 and TRBJ1-5; D gene uncertain. V was pared by 3 bases and J by 0 bases, with 3 bases between. The CDR3 runs to 13 residues. Germline assignment: CDR1 MNHEY and CDR2 SMNVEV (reference sequence).

The CDR3 nucleotides read TGTGCCAGCCGCGACCTGGGGCGGAAAGATGAAAAACTGTTTTTT. Translation gives CASRDLGRKDEKLFF. The rearrangement links TRBV19 to TRBJ1-4, with D tentatively TRBD1 (5 bases). There are 15 residues in the CDR3. The germline V gene encodes CDR1 LNHDA and CDR2 SQIVND (reference sequence). Trimming pared 9 bases from V and 6 bases from J, leaving 20 bases between.

The genes are TRBV6-4 and TRBJ2-6; D remains unclear. V was trimmed by 0 bases and J by 1 base, leaving 4 bases between them. This CDR3 is built from 15 residues. Looked up from germline, CDR1 is MRHNA and CDR2 is SNTAGT. This CDR3 reads CASSDSGSGANVLTF. DNA for the CDR3: TGTGCCAGCAGTGACTCGGGGTCTGGGGCCAACGTCCTGACTTTC.

This clone has only a few counts. The rearrangement joins TRBV6-1 to TRBJ1-4; D remains ambiguous. The CDR3 has 10 amino acids. V gave up 6 bases and J gave up 10 bases, with 6 bases separating them. Germline CDR1 and CDR2: MNHNS and SASEGT. Here the CDR3 reads CASRLGKLFF. The CDR3 bases are TGTGCCAGCAGGTTGGGAAAACTGTTTTTT.

The J gene is TRBJ2-3, the V gene TRBV28; D gene uncertain. Trimming stripped 6 bases from V and 5 bases from J, with 9 bases between. Germline V gene data show CDR1 as MDHEN and CDR2 as SYDVKM. There are 12 residues in the CDR3. Here the CDR3 DNA reads TGTGCCAGCAGCATCATGGTAGATACGCAGTATTTT. It encodes CASSIMVDTQYF.

The chain is built from TRBV21-1 and TRBJ2-7; whether TRBD2, the table's D call, matches the DNA was not checked. TRBV21-1 is a pseudogene. The CDR3 extends over 15 amino acids. Written as DNA, the CDR3 is TGTGCCAGCAGCACTCGACTAGCGGGAGTTTACGAGCAGTACTTC. Protein: CASSTRLAGVYEQYF.

The rearrangement links TRBV7-8 to TRBJ1-2; no definite D call. Per the germline V gene, CDR1 is SGHVS and CDR2 is FQNEAQ. Trimming removed 7 bases from V and 2 bases from J, with 17 bases in between. CDR3 length equals 15 residues. CDR3 nucleotides: TGTGCCAGCATCCCTTATGAGGACGGAAACTATGGCTACACCTTC. This encodes CASIPYEDGNYGYTF.

The V and J genes are TRBV25-1 and TRBJ2-3; no definite D call. V lost 3 bases to trimming and J lost 3 bases, with 7 bases between them. CDR3 size: 13 residues. Per the germline V gene, CDR1 is MGHDK and CDR2 is SYGVNS. The CDR3 DNA reads TGTGCCAGCAGTGATGGGCCGACAGATACGCAGTATTTT. It specifies CASSDGPTDTQYF.